This T cell receptor (beta chain) was identified during a study of vaccination and CD4 T cells after COVID-19. Germline V CDR1 and CDR2: LNHDA, SQIVND (reference sequence). The CDR3 runs to 15 residues. Details on this clonotype: Its antigen remains unidentified. At one boundary the junction diverges from the germline segment, which might be a read error.

The Oncomine TCR Beta short-read assay sequenced DNA from cultured CD4+ T cells. TCRdb independently ran MiXCR on the PCR reads; one entry per CDR3 protein. The data hold 8,100 or so distinct CDR3 sequences, with 40% to 55% observed a single time. Overall study findings and caveats: Early post-infection timepoints were missing, and relatively few convalescent patients were studied.

Treatment: roughly 11-day PBMC culture with coronavirus spike peptide pools or control peptides (ViraFEST assay). Patients returned positive PCR results between March and December 2020, earlier than US Alpha, Beta and Delta variants. PBMC cultures, at approximately 2 million cells per well, received about 9.3 IU/ml IL-2 and 10 ug/ml peptide pools. The specimen was CD4+ T cells from blood, cultured in vitro. The chain is built from TRBV19 and TRBJ1-3; D gene unclear. The clonotype originates from a human donor who had recovered from COVID-19. This CDR3 is CASSIVGTSGNTIYF. Here the CDR3 DNA reads TGTGCCAGTAGCATAGTCGGAACCTCTGGAAACACCATATATTTT.